Below, 26 T cell receptor beta chains from the same sample are listed, as sequenced in a study of vaccination and CD4 T cells after COVID-19. Antigens of these TCRs are unknown. The Oncomine TCR Beta short-read assay was applied to DNA of cultured CD4+ T cells. TCRdb itself ran the PCR reads through MiXCR, one entry per CDR3 protein. The sample includes some 24,000 distinct CDR3 sequences, approximately 28% of them seen just once. The sample's time point: late sampling 161 to 241 days after vaccination in a few convalescent patients. As to treatment: roughly ten-day PBMC culture with coronavirus spike peptide pools or control peptides (ViraFEST assay). Material: CD4+ T cells from blood, cultured in vitro, obtained about 7 months after SARS-CoV-2 vaccination. Source of these receptors: a human donor who had recovered from COVID-19.

The chain has TRBV10-3 and TRBJ1-1; D is undetermined. The V and J ends lost 7 bases and 5 bases respectively, with 14 bases between them. The CDR3 spans 13 residues. The V gene's germline CDR1 is ENHRY and CDR2 SYGVKD. For the CDR3, the DNA is TGTGCCATCATTCCATCCGGTGGGACTGAAGCTTTCTTT. It specifies CAIIPSGGTEAFF.

The V and J genes are TRBV28 and TRBJ2-1; 8 bases are a match to TRBD2. V lost 6 bases, J lost 8 bases, and 12 bases stayed unmatched. The CDR3 has 15 amino acids. In germline, CDR1 is MDHEN, CDR2 SYDVKM. The CDR3 DNA reads as TGTGCCAGCAGCCCCCATGCGGGAGGTCGAGATGAGCAGTTCTTC. Translated: CASSPHAGGRDEQFF.

This clonotype was recorded a few times. The DNA for the CDR3 is TGCAGTGCTAGAGGCCGGACTAGCGGCATGGTCTACGAGCAGTACTTC. Translating it yields CSARGRTSGMVYEQYF. The chain recombines TRBV20-1 with TRBJ2-7; 10 bases line up with TRBD2. The V segment lost 1 base and the J segment 3 bases; nucleotides outside the gene matches: 9. This CDR3 spans 16 amino acids. Germline loops: CDR1 DFQATT, CDR2 SNEGSKA (reference sequence).

This clonotype was recorded a few times. CDR3 protein: CASSPGLAVPGELFF. CDR3 nucleotides: TGTGCCAGCAGCCCGGGACTAGCCGTCCCCGGGGAGCTGTTTTTT. V usage is TRBV4-2 and J usage is TRBJ2-2, with TRBD2 matching over 9 bases. Looked up from germline, CDR1 is LGHNA and CDR2 is YNFKEQ. The CDR3 spans 15 residues. Trimming cost V 4 bases and J 6 bases; bases outside gene matches: 6.

This clonotype was seen a handful of times. The rearrangement uses TRBV28 and TRBJ2-3; 9 positions agree with TRBD2. Germline trimming cut 5 bases from V and 4 bases from J; bases unmatched to any gene: 7. Per the germline V gene, CDR1 is MDHEN and CDR2 is SYDVKM. The CDR3 extends over 15 amino acids. CDR3 DNA sequence: TGTGCCAGCAGTGGGAGACTAGCGGACCCAGATACGCAGTATTTT. Translating gives CASSGRLADPDTQYF.

This clonotype counts as medium-sized. This chain connects TRBV20-1 to TRBJ1-5, with D possibly matching TRBD1 (6 bases). V gave up 2 bases and J gave up 5 bases, with 10 bases separating them. Germline CDR1 is DFQATT and CDR2 is SNEGSKA (reference sequence). The CDR3 sequence is 13 residues long. CDR3 region: CSARWGQDQPQHF. CDR3 nucleotide sequence: TGCAGTGCTAGATGGGGACAAGATCAGCCCCAGCATTTT.

CDR3 DNA: TGTGCCAGCTCTCCTCACAGTGCGACCCGCTCCTACGAGCAGTACTTC. Its translation is CASSPHSATRSYEQYF. The V gene is TRBV28, the J gene TRBJ2-7, with D hard to call. V lost 8 bases and J 0 bases, leaving 20 bases between the germline ends. The CDR3 has 16 amino acids. Germline CDR1 MDHEN, CDR2 SYDVKM.

The V and J genes are TRBV15 and TRBJ1-2; D is unclear. Germline values: CDR1 LNHNV, CDR2 YYDKDF (reference sequence). The CDR3 runs 16 residues. With 1 base removed from V and 2 bases from J, the gap between germline ends came to 14 bases. The CDR3: CATSRGRQVPNYGYTF. CDR3 sequence (DNA): TGTGCCACCAGCAGAGGGAGGCAGGTCCCGAACTATGGCTACACCTTC.

The rearrangement joins TRBV19 to TRBJ2-1, with 11 bases lining up with TRBD2. Germline CDR1 and CDR2: LNHDA and SQIVND (reference sequence). CDR3 size: 16 residues. V was clipped by 6 bases and J by 8 bases; unmatched bases: 12. The CDR3 nucleotides are TGTGCCAGTAGAGATAGGGCTAGCGGGAGGCGCGATGAGCAGTTCTTC. It yields the protein CASRDRASGRRDEQFF.

The rearrangement links TRBV20-1 to TRBJ2-7; 7 nucleotides match TRBD2. The CDR3 covers 14 residues. J was trimmed by 2 bases and V by 6 bases; bases with no gene match: 10. Germline V gives CDR1 DFQATT, CDR2 SNEGSKA (reference sequence). CDR3: CSATQTSYTYEQYF. The CDR3 DNA is TGCAGTGCAACCCAGACTAGCTATACCTACGAGCAGTACTTC.

This sequence joins TRBV4-3 and TRBJ2-3; 10 bases are shared with TRBD2. The trim removed 3 bases at V and 4 bases at J, leaving 4 bases unmatched. Germline V gene lookup returns CDR1 LGHNA and CDR2 YSLEER. This CDR3 is built from 15 residues. The CDR3 DNA follows: TGCGCCAGCAGCCATGGAGCGGGAGGGTCAGATACGCAGTATTTT. Translating it yields CASSHGAGGSDTQYF.

The rearrangement joins TRBV28 to TRBJ2-2; 7 bases line up with TRBD2. The CDR3 has 14 amino acids. The V and J ends lost 2 bases and 4 bases, in that order; junction bases with no gene match: 1. From germline, CDR1 is MDHEN and CDR2 SYDVKM. DNA of the CDR3: TGTGCCAGCAGTTTAGGCGGGAGCACCGGGGAGCTGTTTTTT. This encodes CASSLGGSTGELFF.

This chain joins TRBV7-8 and TRBJ2-7; perhaps TRBD1 as D (5 bases). The CDR3 is 17 residues long. Germline V lookup: CDR1 SGHVS, CDR2 FQNEAQ. V lost 0 bases and J lost 3, with 18 bases in between. As DNA, the CDR3 is TGTGCCAGCAGCTTAGCGGGGTTTAGGTCAGGGCGCTACGAGCAGTACTTC. It encodes CASSLAGFRSGRYEQYF.

This chain links TRBV5-4 with TRBJ2-3; TRBD2 matches 12 bases. Germline loops: CDR1 SGHNT, CDR2 YYREEE (reference sequence). The CDR3 has 16 amino acids. The V segment lost 5 bases and the J segment 2 bases; nucleotides outside the gene matches: 6. The CDR3 nucleotides read TGTGCCAGCAGTCCTCGGACTAGCGGGGACACAGATACGCAGTATTTT. This gives the protein CASSPRTSGDTDTQYF. Full variable domain (rest looked up from reference TRBV5-4 and TRBJ2-3): ETGVTQSPTHLIKTRGQQVTLRCSSQSGHNTVSWYQQALGQGPQFIFQYYREEENGRGNFPPRFSGLQFPNYSSELNVNALELDDSALYLCASSPRTSGDTDTQYFGPGTRLTVL.

The genes are TRBV20-1 and TRBJ2-4, with D possibly matching TRBD1 (6 bases). Germline loops: CDR1 DFQATT, CDR2 SNEGSKA (reference sequence). The V end lost 1 base, the J end lost 8 bases, and 15 bases lay between the germline ends. The CDR3 has 14 residues. Here the CDR3 reads CSARGDMALYIQYF. Written as DNA, the CDR3 is TGCAGTGCTAGAGGGGACATGGCTTTATACATTCAGTACTTC.

This clonotype has more than one count but fewer than ten. This rearrangement joins TRBV28 to TRBJ2-7, with 12 positions matching TRBD1. The V gene's germline CDR1 is MDHEN and CDR2 SYDVKM. This CDR3 contains 20 residues. The ends lost 3 bases at V and 0 bases at J; junction bases unmatched: 15. The DNA of the CDR3 is TGTGCCAGCAGTTTGGGGCGGGACAGGGGGCGATGGATGAGCTCCTACGAGCAGTACTTC. Its protein product is CASSLGRDRGRWMSSYEQYF.

This clonotype was recorded a few times. The CDR3 is CASTGRGGGGNSPLHF. CDR3 DNA sequence: TGTGCCAGCACCGGTAGGGGAGGCGGGGGAAATTCACCCCTCCACTTT. This chain uses TRBV28 with TRBJ1-6, with a possible D match to TRBD1 (5 bases). Trimming took 7 bases from V and 7 from J, leaving 20 bases between them. Germline V gene data show CDR1 as MDHEN and CDR2 as SYDVKM. CDR3 size: 16 residues.

The J gene is TRBJ1-5, the V gene TRBV20-1; D may be TRBD1 (5 bases). With 0 bases removed from V and 7 bases from J, the gap between germline ends came to 16 bases. This CDR3 comprises 15 residues. The germline V gene encodes CDR1 DFQATT and CDR2 SNEGSKA (reference sequence). CDR3 sequence: CSARETGGKGQPQHF. CDR3 sequence (DNA): TGCAGTGCTAGAGAAACAGGCGGAAAAGGCCAGCCCCAGCATTTT.

This sequence joins TRBV7-3 and TRBJ2-2; 7 nucleotides line up with TRBD2. Germline V lookup: CDR1 SGHTA, CDR2 FQGTGA. The CDR3 is 14 amino acids. J was trimmed by 6 bases and V by 5 bases; bases with no gene match: 6. The CDR3 loop is CASSPLAEPGELFF. CDR3 sequence (DNA): TGTGCCAGCAGCCCTCTAGCGGAGCCCGGGGAGCTGTTTTTT.

The sample holds a few counts of this clonotype. This chain connects TRBV12-3 or TRBV12-4 to TRBJ1-6; D unclear. Trimming shortened V by 7 bases and J by 9 bases, and 10 bases separated the two germline ends. This CDR3 has 12 residues. The CDR3 reads CASTSGPSPLHF. For the CDR3, the DNA is TGTGCCAGCACCTCCGGGCCTTCACCCCTCCACTTT.

This chain joins TRBV2 and TRBJ2-5; possibly TRBD1 or TRBD2 for D (5 bases each). The germline V and J ends were trimmed by 6 bases and 5 bases, with 16 bases remaining between them. The germline V gene encodes CDR1 SNHLY and CDR2 FYNNEI. The CDR3 sequence is 14 residues long. Here the CDR3 reads CASRAGTSGETQYF. For the CDR3, the DNA is TGTGCCAGCAGAGCCGGGACGAGTGGTGAGACCCAGTACTTC.

This clonotype ranks as medium-sized. The chain combines TRBV28 with TRBJ2-5; D possibly matches TRBD1 or TRBD2 (5 bases each). Between the trimmed V and J ends, which lost 3 bases and 6 bases, there was a span of 11 bases. Germline V CDR1 and CDR2: MDHEN, SYDVKM. This CDR3 comprises 13 residues. The CDR3 sequence is CASSFGAVKTQYF. The CDR3, as DNA: TGTGCCAGCAGTTTCGGGGCGGTGAAGACCCAGTACTTC.

The chain recombines TRBV7-8 with TRBJ2-2, with 8 bases aligning to TRBD1. The length of the CDR3 is 16 residues. V shed 5 bases and J 4 bases; nucleotides not matched to a gene: 9. The germline gives CDR1 SGHVS, CDR2 FQNEAQ. The CDR3 DNA reads as TGTGCCAGCAGCCCCCGACCCGGGACAGGCACCGGGGAGCTGTTTTTT. This gives the protein CASSPRPGTGTGELFF.

The chain is built from TRBV20-1 and TRBJ2-1; D gene uncertain. This CDR3 has 14 residues. V was trimmed by 5 bases and J by 6 bases, leaving 17 bases between them. CDR1 is DFQATT and CDR2 is SNEGSKA in the germline V gene (reference sequence). In DNA form, the CDR3 reads TGCAGTGCTTCAGCTCGACCAGCAACCAATGAGCAGTTCTTC. It specifies CSASARPATNEQFF.

The rearrangement links TRBV21-1 to TRBJ2-7. TRBV21-1 is shown as a pseudogene. This CDR3 contains 14 residues. CDR3 coding DNA: TGTGCCAGCAGCAATTCTATGGACGGCTACGAGCAGTACTTC. Residues: CASSNSMDGYEQYF.

The gene calls are TRBV6-1 and TRBJ2-1; the D gene is possibly TRBD2 (6 bases). Trimming took 5 bases from V and 0 from J, leaving 14 bases between them. Germline values: CDR1 MNHNS, CDR2 SASEGT. The CDR3 has 16 residues. The CDR3 protein is CASSLRGGNSYNEQFF. CDR3 coding DNA: TGTGCCAGCAGTCTACGAGGCGGGAACTCCTACAATGAGCAGTTCTTC.